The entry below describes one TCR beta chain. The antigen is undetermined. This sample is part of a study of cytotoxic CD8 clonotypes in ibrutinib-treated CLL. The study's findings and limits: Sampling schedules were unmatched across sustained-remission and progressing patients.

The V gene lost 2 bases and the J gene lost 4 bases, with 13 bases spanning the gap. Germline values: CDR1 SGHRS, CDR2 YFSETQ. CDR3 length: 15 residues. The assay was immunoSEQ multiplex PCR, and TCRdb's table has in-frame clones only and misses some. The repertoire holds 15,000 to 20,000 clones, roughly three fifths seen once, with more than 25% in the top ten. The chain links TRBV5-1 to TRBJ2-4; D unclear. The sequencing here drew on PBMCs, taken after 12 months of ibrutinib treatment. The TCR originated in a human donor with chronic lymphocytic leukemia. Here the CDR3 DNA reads TGCGCCAGCAGCTTCTTGGGTGGTGGGAAAAACATTCAGTACTTC. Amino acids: CASSFLGGGKNIQYF.